The 32 T cell receptor beta chains below were found in one sample sequenced in a study of cytomegalovirus exposure and HLA in healthy donors. Researchers ran the PCR with 60 Vbeta and 13 Jbeta primers. TCRdb's copy holds only in-frame clones and misses some; the assay was immunoSEQ multiplex PCR. This sample's clone table lists 100,000 to 150,000 clones. The sample consisted of PBMCs. Receptors originate from a man aged 35 to 55 in good health and CMV-seronegative.

The J gene is TRBJ1-1, the V gene TRBV10-3; 8 bases match TRBD1. The CDR3 consists of 13 residues. V lost 6 bases and J lost 6; bases outside the gene matches: 6. CDR1 ENHRY and CDR2 SYGVKD come from the germline V gene. The CDR3 loop is CAIRTGAVAEAFF. The DNA of the CDR3 is TGTGCCATCAGGACAGGGGCAGTGGCTGAAGCTTTCTTT.

J is TRBJ2-7 and V is TRBV6-6; 7 bases line up with TRBD2. Losses at the gene ends were 8 bases for V and 2 bases for J; bases not matched to a gene: 0. The CDR3 consists of 11 residues. Germline V lookup: CDR1 MNHNY, CDR2 SVGAGI (reference sequence). CDR3 nucleotide sequence: TGTGCCAGCGGGAGGGCCTACGAGCAGTACTTC. This codes for CASGRAYEQYF.

The chain joins TRBV5-1 to TRBJ2-7, with TRBD2 matching over 7 bases. The CDR3 length is 15 residues. V lost 2 bases to trimming and J lost 2 bases; unmatched junction nucleotides: 7. The germline V gene has CDR1 SGHRS and CDR2 YFSETQ. The DNA for the CDR3 is TGCGCCAGCAGCTTTTTAAGCGGGGAGACCTACGAGCAGTACTTC. This translates into CASSFLSGETYEQYF. The full variable domain, rest sourced from reference TRBV5-1 and TRBJ2-7, is KAGVTQTPRYLIKTRGQQVTLSCSPISGHRSVSWYQQTPGQGLQFLFEYFSETQRNKGNFPGRFSGRQFSNSRSEMNVSTLELGDSALYLCASSFLSGETYEQYFGPGTRLTVT.

The rearrangement links TRBV2 to TRBJ1-2, with 9 bases that match TRBD1. Germline V gives CDR1 SNHLY, CDR2 FYNNEI. The V segment lost 5 bases and the J segment 2 bases; nucleotides outside the gene matches: 6. This CDR3 has 15 amino acids. In DNA, the CDR3 is TGTGCCAGCAGTCCCGCCGGGACAGGGAACTATGGCTACACCTTC. Translated: CASSPAGTGNYGYTF.

This chain connects TRBV29-1 to TRBJ2-7; 9 positions agree with TRBD2. This CDR3 has 14 amino acids. After removal of 6 bases from V and 1 base from J, the junction contained 7 bases not matched to a gene. Germline V gene data show CDR1 as SQVTM and CDR2 as ANQGSEA. The DNA for the CDR3 is TGCAGCGTGGATAGCGGGAGCCCGTCCTACGAGCAGTACTTC. Translation: CSVDSGSPSYEQYF.

The V and J genes are TRBV27 and TRBJ2-7; TRBD1 aligns across 9 bases. J gave up 7 bases and V 1 base, and 8 bases lay outside the gene matches. The germline gives CDR1 MNHEY, CDR2 SMNVEV (reference sequence). This CDR3 spans 15 amino acids. CDR3 residues: CASSLLGTGRREQYF. Written as DNA, the CDR3 is TGTGCCAGCAGTTTATTGGGGACAGGGCGCCGGGAGCAGTACTTC.

The chain employs TRBV2 and TRBJ2-6; D is unresolved. Germline loops: CDR1 SNHLY, CDR2 FYNNEI. This CDR3 contains 14 residues. V was cut by 11 bases and J by 2 bases, with 13 bases left in between. CDR3 bases: TGTGCCCACCGGGTAACGGCTGGGGCCAACGTCCTGACTTTC. Residues: CAHRVTAGANVLTF.

CDR3 sequence (DNA): TGTGCCAGCTCACCCGCGGCTAGCGGGAGACATACCGGGGAGCTGTTTTTT. This codes for CASSPAASGRHTGELFF. The rearrangement uses TRBV18 and TRBJ2-2, with 10 bases identical to TRBD2. CDR3 length equals 17 residues. Germline-derived CDR1 and CDR2 are KGHSH and LQKENI. V lost 3 bases to trimming and J lost 5 bases; unmatched junction nucleotides: 9.

The chain is built from TRBV4-1 and TRBJ2-1, with TRBD2 as a possible D gene (5 bases). The CDR3 consists of 15 residues. Germline CDR1 reads MGHRA; CDR2 reads YSYEKL. V was clipped by 4 bases and J by 9 bases, with 19 bases between them. CDR3 sequence (DNA): TGCGCCAGCAGCCGGGGTGGACTTCTTCGGGGTGAGCAGTTCTTC. Translation: CASSRGGLLRGEQFF.

V gene TRBV2 combines with J gene TRBJ2-7, with D possibly being TRBD2 (7 bases). Deletions cut 6 bases from V and 3 bases from J, with 18 bases between. The CDR3 totals 15 residues. Germline CDR1 is SNHLY and CDR2 is FYNNEI. CDR3 in DNA: TGTGCCAGCAGGGGGAGGGGGGCTGGGAACTACGAGCAGTACTTC. This gives the protein CASRGRGAGNYEQYF.

This chain uses TRBV7-9 with TRBJ2-7; 7 bases map to TRBD1. The ends lost 8 bases at V and 2 bases at J; junction bases unmatched: 12. The germline CDR1 and CDR2 sequences are SEHNR and FQNEAQ (reference sequence). CDR3 length: 15 residues. The CDR3 sequence: CASQPVRQGAYEQYF. The CDR3 DNA reads TGTGCCAGCCAACCAGTTAGGCAGGGGGCCTACGAGCAGTACTTC.

The chain combines TRBV10-1 with TRBJ2-2, with 8 positions matching TRBD2. Germline V CDR1 and CDR2: WNHNN, SYGVQD (reference sequence). The CDR3 has 15 residues. The V and J ends lost 6 bases and 2 bases, in that order; junction bases with no gene match: 5. The CDR3 is CASRASGSNTGELFF. CDR3 DNA: TGCGCCAGCAGGGCTAGCGGGTCCAACACCGGGGAGCTGTTTTTT.

The rearrangement uses TRBV11-3 and TRBJ2-7, with 9 bases fitting TRBD1. CDR1 and CDR2 from the germline V gene are SGHNT and YENEEA. This CDR3 spans 14 amino acids. V lost 4 bases, J lost 3 bases, and 4 bases stayed unmatched. In DNA, the CDR3 is TGTGCCAGCAGCTCCGGGACAGGGAACTACGAGCAGTACTTC. This codes for CASSSGTGNYEQYF.

The V gene is TRBV28, the J gene TRBJ2-3, with 8 nucleotides matching TRBD2. CDR3 size: 16 residues. In germline, CDR1 is MDHEN, CDR2 SYDVKM. J was trimmed by 0 bases and V by 6 bases; bases with no gene match: 8. The CDR3 nucleotides are TGTGCCAGCAGGGCTACTAGCGGTTCTAGCACAGATACGCAGTATTTT. This sequence encodes CASRATSGSSTDTQYF.

The chain joins TRBV7-2 to TRBJ2-7, with D possibly TRBD2 on 6 matching bases. The CDR3 extends over 12 amino acids. V gave up 5 bases and J gave up 3 bases, with 8 bases separating them. Per the germline V gene, CDR1 is SGHTA and CDR2 is FQGNSA. The CDR3 sequence is CASSLDYYEQYF. Here the CDR3 DNA reads TGTGCCAGCAGCCTGGACTACTACGAGCAGTACTTC.

J is TRBJ2-7 and V is TRBV6-1; 12 bases fit TRBD1. The CDR3 has 16 residues. With 2 bases clipped from V and 3 bases from J, the junction kept 5 bases outside the gene matches. CDR1 is MNHNS, CDR2 SASEGT, per germline. This CDR3 is CASSELGQGAYYEQYF. The CDR3 DNA follows: TGTGCCAGCAGTGAACTGGGACAGGGGGCTTACTACGAGCAGTACTTC.

The CDR3 here is CASSELAGLDGYTF. The CDR3 bases are TGTGCCAGCAGTGAACTGGCAGGGCTGGATGGCTACACCTTC. The chain employs TRBV6-1 and TRBJ1-2; a possible D gene is TRBD1 (5 bases). The CDR3 length is 14 residues. V shed 2 bases and J shed 6 bases, with 13 bases lying between them. The V gene's germline CDR1 is MNHNS and CDR2 SASEGT.

The genes are TRBV4-3 and TRBJ2-1; D ambiguous. This CDR3 has 15 residues. CDR1 LGHNA and CDR2 YSLEER come from the germline V gene. V dropped 0 bases and J dropped 12 bases, with 18 bases sitting between them. The CDR3 loop is CASSQDLTSHDSQFF. CDR3 nucleotides: TGCGCCAGCAGCCAAGATCTGACTTCGCACGATTCGCAGTTCTTC.

The V call is TRBV13, the J call TRBJ2-1, with TRBD1 as a possible D gene (6 bases). The CDR3 consists of 16 residues. Looked up from germline, CDR1 is PRHDT and CDR2 is FYEKMQ (reference sequence). V gave up 5 bases and J gave up 0 bases, with 14 bases separating them. The CDR3 DNA sequence: TGTGCCAGCAGCCGGATGGGGGCCCGCTCCTACAATGAGCAGTTCTTC. Residues: CASSRMGARSYNEQFF. Full variable domain (remainder filled in from reference TRBV13 and TRBJ2-1): AAGVIQSPRHLIKEKRETATLKCYPIPRHDTVYWYQQGPGQDPQFLISFYEKMQSDKGSIPDRFSAQQFSDYHSELNMSSLELGDSALYFCASSRMGARSYNEQFFGPGTRLTVL.

The rearrangement links TRBV11-2 to TRBJ2-7; 12 bases are shared with TRBD2. Germline CDR1 reads SGHAT; CDR2 reads FQNNGV. Trimming removed 6 bases from V and 3 bases from J; junction bases left unmatched: 6. The CDR3 contains 15 residues. CDR3 DNA: TGTGCCAGCAGTAGTCTAGCGGGAGGGGTCTACGAGCAGTACTTC. Translating gives CASSSLAGGVYEQYF.

The rearrangement uses TRBV4-1 and TRBJ2-7, with 7 nucleotides matching TRBD1. Per germline, CDR1 MGHRA and CDR2 YSYEKL. The length of the CDR3 is 20 residues. The V and J ends lost 3 bases and 4 bases, in that order; junction bases with no gene match: 24. The CDR3 protein is CASSHPPGQRHRAHEYEQYF. For the CDR3, the DNA is TGCGCCAGCAGCCATCCACCGGGACAGCGTCACAGGGCCCATGAATACGAGCAGTACTTC.

The chain joins TRBV7-2 to TRBJ1-1; 7 bases map to TRBD1. The germline V gene encodes CDR1 SGHTA and CDR2 FQGNSA. V lost 5 bases, J lost 1 base, and 4 bases stayed unmatched. The CDR3 is 14 amino acids. DNA for the CDR3: TGTGCCAGCAGCCGTAACAGGGGGAACACTGAAGCTTTCTTT. It translates to CASSRNRGNTEAFF.

This sequence joins TRBV6-5 and TRBJ1-1; tentative D call: TRBD1 (5 bases). Trimming removed 0 bases from V and 8 bases from J, with 7 bases in between. Looked up from germline, CDR1 is MNHEY and CDR2 is SVGAGI. This CDR3 has 12 residues. CDR3 coding DNA: TGTGCCAGCAGTTACTCGCGGGGGGAAGCTTTCTTT. This translates into CASSYSRGEAFF.

As concerns this clone: The sample carries other DNA sequences with the same CDR3. J is TRBJ2-7 and V is TRBV19; 11 bases are shared with TRBD2. The CDR3 contains 15 residues. The trim removed 5 bases at V and 1 base at J, leaving 4 bases unmatched. Per the germline V gene, CDR1 is LNHDA and CDR2 is SQIVND (reference sequence). The CDR3 DNA sequence: TGTGCCAGTAGTCTCACTAGCGGGAGTTCCTACGAGCAGTACTTC. Translation gives CASSLTSGSSYEQYF. Full variable domain (remainder filled in from reference TRBV19 and TRBJ2-7): DGGITQSPKYLFRKEGQNVTLSCEQNLNHDAMYWYRQDPGQGLRLIYYSQIVNDFQKGDIAEGYSVSREKKESFPLTVTSAQKNPTAFYLCASSLTSGSSYEQYFGPGTRLTVT.

The genes are TRBV10-1 and TRBJ2-7; 9 bases agree with TRBD1. Germline lookup yields CDR1 WNHNN and CDR2 SYGVQD (reference sequence). The CDR3 spans 16 residues. The ends lost 0 bases at V and 6 bases at J; junction bases unmatched: 9. CDR3 amino acids: CASSESGGQGSSEQYF. In DNA form, the CDR3 reads TGCGCCAGCAGTGAGTCGGGGGGACAGGGTTCCAGCGAGCAGTACTTC.

This rearrangement joins TRBV28 to TRBJ1-5, with D unclear. The CDR3 consists of 16 residues. Trimming removed 6 bases from V and 0 bases from J, with 15 bases in between. The germline gives CDR1 MDHEN, CDR2 SYDVKM. CDR3: CASSPHNYYSNQPQHF. The CDR3 DNA follows: TGTGCCAGCAGCCCCCACAACTACTATAGCAATCAGCCCCAGCATTTT.

The V call is TRBV9, the J call TRBJ2-2, with D possibly being TRBD1 (5 bases). The CDR3 length is 13 residues. V lost 6 bases and J 5 bases, leaving 11 bases between the germline ends. The V gene's germline CDR1 is SGDLS and CDR2 YYNGEE. The CDR3 coding sequence is TGTGCCAGCACCCCCCAGGGTACCGGGGAGCTGTTTTTT. Amino acids: CASTPQGTGELFF.

This rearrangement joins TRBV5-1 to TRBJ2-5; D unclear. CDR3 length equals 11 residues. The germline CDR1 and CDR2 sequences are SGHRS and YFSETQ. Trimming stripped 4 bases from V and 4 bases from J, with 5 bases between. CDR3 sequence reads: CASSHGETQYF. CDR3 in DNA: TGCGCCAGCAGCCACGGAGAGACCCAGTACTTC. Full variable domain (rest looked up from reference TRBV5-1 and TRBJ2-5): KAGVTQTPRYLIKTRGQQVTLSCSPISGHRSVSWYQQTPGQGLQFLFEYFSETQRNKGNFPGRFSGRQFSNSRSEMNVSTLELGDSALYLCASSHGETQYFGPGTRLLVL.

This chain uses TRBV2 with TRBJ2-2; 7 bases match TRBD1. The CDR3 spans 16 residues. Trimming at V came to 3 bases and at J to 2 bases, leaving 6 bases not matched to a gene. CDR1 is SNHLY, CDR2 FYNNEI, per germline. In DNA, the CDR3 is TGTGCCAGCAGTGACCAGGGGGTAGACAACACCGGGGAGCTGTTTTTT. Amino acids: CASSDQGVDNTGELFF.

The J gene is TRBJ2-1, the V gene TRBV4-2; D gene unclear. The CDR3 spans 13 residues. The germline gives CDR1 LGHNA, CDR2 YNFKEQ. Deletions cut 2 bases from V and 7 bases from J, with 9 bases between. The CDR3 region is CASSQYPGNEQFF. The CDR3 DNA follows: TGTGCCAGCAGCCAATACCCCGGGAATGAGCAGTTCTTC.

V and J are TRBV18 and TRBJ2-1; 7 bases align to TRBD2. Germline V gene data show CDR1 as KGHSH and CDR2 as LQKENI. V gave up 3 bases and J gave up 3 bases; unmatched junction bases: 11. The CDR3 runs to 17 residues. CDR3 region: CASSPLSQGGSYNEQFF. CDR3 bases: TGTGCCAGCTCACCCTTAAGTCAGGGCGGGAGCTACAATGAGCAGTTCTTC.

The rearrangement joins TRBV11-2 to TRBJ1-3; 9 bases line up with TRBD1. This CDR3 is built from 15 residues. The germline gives CDR1 SGHAT, CDR2 FQNNGV. V trimming: 3 bases; J trimming: 3 bases; junction bases outside the gene matches: 3. For the CDR3, the DNA is TGTGCCAGCAGCTTCGGGACAGGGTTTGGAAACACCATATATTTT. Protein: CASSFGTGFGNTIYF. Complete variable domain (other parts from reference TRBV11-2 and TRBJ1-3): EAGVAQSPRYKIIEKRQSVAFWCNPISGHATLYWYQQILGQGPKLLIQFQNNGVVDDSQLPKDRFSAERLKGVDSTLKIQPAKLEDSAVYLCASSFGTGFGNTIYFGEGSWLTVV.